The 20 T cell receptor beta chains listed next were all sequenced from one sample in a study of T cells in women clearing cervical HPV infection. The repertoire was sequenced with immunoSEQ multiplex PCR; TCRdb's copy has only in-frame clones and lacks some. This table holds 25,000 to 35,000 clones. Source material: blood buffy coat. These receptor sequences come from a woman aged 18-69 years with a cervical HPV16 infection that either progressed to CIN3+ or cleared (not recorded which).

A word on this clone: The read falls 3 residues short of the CDR3 end, and the missing part is taken from the germline J gene. The chain has TRBV29-1 and TRBJ2-2, with TRBD1 identical over 7 bases. Per the germline V gene, CDR1 is SQVTM and CDR2 is ANQGSEA. This CDR3 comprises 13 residues. The part of the CDR3 DNA that was read is TGCAGCGTCGAGACAGGGACCAGTGAAAAG. This translates into CSVETGTSEK. The CDR3, in full, reads CSVETGTSEKLFF.

On this clone: The CDR3 end falls 3 residues outside the read, so it is completed with the germline J gene. The V gene is TRBV7-9, the J gene TRBJ1-2; TRBD1 is a possible D gene (5 bases). Germline V lookup: CDR1 SEHNR, CDR2 FQNEAQ (reference sequence). The CDR3 length is 15 residues. The CDR3 DNA, read in part, is TGTGCCAGCAGTTCCGGAGGGGCCTCTTTCTACGAC. As protein: CASSSGGASFYD. The full CDR3 reads CASSSGGASFYDYTF.

As to this clone: Read data end 3 residues before the CDR3 end; the end is taken from the germline J gene. V gene TRBV7-6 combines with J gene TRBJ1-2, with D unclear. This CDR3 region has 16 residues. Germline-derived CDR1 and CDR2 are SGHVS and FNYEAQ. Incomplete CDR3 DNA: TGTGCCAGCAGCTTAGAACTAGCGGGAGGAAGGAATACC. Amino acids: CASSLELAGGRNT. Given in full, the CDR3 is CASSLELAGGRNTYTF.

The sequenced CDR3 bases are TGTGCCAGCAGCTTAGGGGCGATCACTGAA. Amino acid sequence: CASSLGAITE. The complete CDR3 sequence is CASSLGAITEAFF. The chain is built from TRBV7-2 and TRBJ1-1; D unresolved. The read stops 3 residues short of the end of the CDR3; the missing end is completed from the germline J gene. This CDR3 is built from 13 residues. Looked up from germline, CDR1 is SGHTA and CDR2 is FQGNSA. The V and J ends lost 1 base and 4 bases respectively, with 7 bases between them.

Details on this clone: Read data end 3 residues before the CDR3 end; the end is taken from the germline J gene. The J gene is TRBJ2-1, the V gene TRBV23-1, with 7 bases fitting TRBD1. TRBV23-1 is an ORF for which the function is uncertain. Losses at the gene ends were 4 bases for V and 8 bases for J; bases not matched to a gene: 14. CDR3 length: 16 residues. The CDR3 loop reads CASSPKQGCIYHEQFF. The covered CDR3 bases are TGCGCCAGCAGTCCAAAACAGGGGTGTATTTACCATGAG.

A word on this clone: Relative to the germline gene, one junction end is altered; a read error may explain this. Read coverage stops 3 residues before the CDR3 terminus; the germline J gene supplies the remainder. Other DNA sequences within the sample encode an identical CDR3. V and J are TRBV19 and TRBJ1-3, with D possibly matching TRBD1 (5 bases). Germline-derived CDR1 and CDR2 are LNHDA and SQIVND (reference sequence). This CDR3 comprises 16 residues. The CDR3 protein is CASSIQGSGSGNTIYF. The part of the CDR3 DNA that was read is TGTGCCAGTAGTATACAGGGATCGGGCTCTGGAAACACG.

This CDR3 reads CASSSTAPSYEQYF. The sequenced part of the CDR3 DNA is TGCGCCAGCAGCTCGACAGCTCCCTCCTACGAG. The rearrangement joins TRBV5-1 to TRBJ2-7; D might be TRBD1 (5 bases). The read stops 3 residues short of the end of the CDR3; the missing end is completed from the germline J gene. Germline V gene data show CDR1 as SGHRS and CDR2 as YFSETQ. CDR3 length equals 14 residues. Trimming removed 3 bases from V and 0 bases from J, with 10 bases in between.

On this clone: The observed sequence ends 3 residues before the CDR3 terminus, with the missing tail filled in from the germline J gene. The chain links TRBV20-1 to TRBJ2-1; 8 bases agree with TRBD2. Trimming took 0 bases from V and 5 from J; bases not matched to a gene: 6. Germline V lookup: CDR1 DFQATT, CDR2 SNEGSKA (reference sequence). The CDR3 length is 15 residues. Here the CDR3 reads CSARDSERGHNEQFF. CDR3 DNA, as far as it was read: TGCAGTGCTAGAGATAGCGAGCGGGGGCACAATGAG.

Comments on this clone: The CDR3 extends 3 residues past the end of the read, so its final part is completed from the germline J gene. The chain links TRBV20-1 to TRBJ2-3; D gene uncertain. Trimming removed 6 bases from V and 0 bases from J, with 13 bases in between. Germline-derived CDR1 and CDR2 are DFQATT and SNEGSKA (reference sequence). CDR3 length: 14 residues. CDR3 bases read: TGCAGTGCGGATAAACTGACTAGCACAGATACG. Translated: CSADKLTSTDT. The complete CDR3 sequence is CSADKLTSTDTQYF.

As concerns this clone: The sequence runs out 3 residues before the end of the CDR3; the remainder is reconstructed from the germline J gene. The chain has TRBV19 and TRBJ2-7, with TRBD2 matching over 14 bases. CDR3 length equals 15 residues. V gave up 3 bases and J gave up 2 bases; unmatched junction bases: 0. Looked up from germline, CDR1 is LNHDA and CDR2 is SQIVND (reference sequence). The CDR3 protein is CASSMTSGGAYEQYF. CDR3 bases read: TGTGCCAGTAGTATGACTAGCGGGGGGGCCTACGAG.

About this clone itself: The read gets to within 3 residues of the CDR3 end, and the germline J gene fills in the rest. The genes are TRBV10-2 and TRBJ1-1; no firm D call. CDR1 and CDR2 (germline): WSHSY, SAAADI. The CDR3 has 13 amino acids. Incomplete CDR3 DNA: TGCGCCAGCAGTGAAAACTCGGGTAAGGAA. Translated: CASSENSGKE. The CDR3 in its entirety is CASSENSGKEAFF.

About this clone itself: The read finishes 3 residues shy of the CDR3 end, and the germline J gene is used to complete it. The V and J genes are TRBV20-1 and TRBJ2-3; D is possibly TRBD2 (7 bases). From germline, CDR1 is DFQATT and CDR2 SNEGSKA (reference sequence). Trimming stripped 1 base from V and 5 bases from J, with 25 bases between. The CDR3 is 18 amino acids. CDR3 sequence: CSARGYGRGGQEEDTQYF. The CDR3 DNA, read in part, is TGCAGTGCTAGAGGTTATGGTAGGGGGGGGCAAGAGGAAGATACG.

To note about this clone: The missing CDR3 end, 3 residues past where the read stops, is filled in from the germline J gene. The rearrangement joins TRBV5-1 to TRBJ2-3; D gene unclear. V gave up 1 base and J gave up 4 bases, with 4 bases separating them. Germline CDR1 SGHRS, CDR2 YFSETQ. The CDR3 contains 12 residues. Incomplete CDR3 DNA: TGCGCCAGCAGCTTGTATCCAGATACG. It codes for CASSLYPDT. The complete CDR3 reads CASSLYPDTQYF.

On this clone itself: With the read ending 3 residues before the CDR3 end, the germline J gene is used to fill in that end. This rearrangement joins TRBV2 to TRBJ1-4; 7 positions agree with TRBD1. This CDR3 spans 15 amino acids. After removal of 6 bases from V and 0 bases from J, the junction contained 4 bases not matched to a gene. From germline, CDR1 is SNHLY and CDR2 FYNNEI. Incomplete CDR3 DNA: TGTGCCAGCAGCACAGGGGATTCAACTAATGAAAAA. The encoded protein is CASSTGDSTNEK. The CDR3, in full, reads CASSTGDSTNEKLFF.

A note on this clone: The read finishes 3 residues shy of the CDR3 end, and the germline J gene is used to complete it. The chain couples TRBV29-1 to TRBJ2-2; no clear D gene. The CDR3 sequence is 12 residues long. The ends were cut back, 7 bases at V and 1 base at J, with 7 bases in the middle. Germline-derived CDR1 and CDR2 are SQVTM and ANQGSEA. CDR3 loop: CSGSENTGELFF. The CDR3 bases that were read are TGCAGCGGATCAGAGAACACCGGGGAG.

As for this clone: The read stops 3 residues short of the end of the CDR3; the missing end is completed from the germline J gene. The rearrangement uses TRBV19 and TRBJ1-1; D unresolved. The CDR3 runs 13 residues. The germline V gene has CDR1 LNHDA and CDR2 SQIVND (reference sequence). V was clipped by 5 bases and J by 1 base, with 8 bases between them. CDR3: CASSWASNTEAFF. Partial CDR3 DNA: TGTGCCAGTAGTTGGGCATCGAACACTGAA.

In regard to this clone: Sequencing ends 3 residues short of the CDR3 end; the germline J gene provides the rest. V and J are TRBV7-9 and TRBJ1-2, with a possible D match to TRBD1 (5 bases). The germline V gene has CDR1 SEHNR and CDR2 FQNEAQ (reference sequence). The germline V and J ends were trimmed by 5 bases and 3 bases, with 10 bases remaining between them. The CDR3 has 13 amino acids. The CDR3 spells CASSRQTHYGYTF. CDR3 DNA (partial): TGTGCCAGCAGCAGACAGACACACTATGGC.

As to this clone: The CDR3 goes on 3 residues after the read ends, and that part is filled in from the germline J gene. The chain couples TRBV28 to TRBJ1-1; D perhaps matches TRBD1 (5 bases). Germline V gives CDR1 MDHEN, CDR2 SYDVKM. The CDR3 length is 18 residues. V was cut by 1 base and J by 2 bases, with 20 bases left in between. CDR3 loop: CASSLFMSPGRRNTEAFF. The covered CDR3 bases are TGTGCCAGCAGTTTATTTATGAGCCCAGGGAGAAGAAACACTGAA.

With respect to this clone: Read coverage stops 3 residues before the CDR3 terminus; the germline J gene supplies the remainder. The genes are TRBV28 and TRBJ2-7; the match to TRBD2 covers 11 bases. Losses at the gene ends were 3 bases for V and 3 bases for J; bases not matched to a gene: 4. There are 15 residues in the CDR3. Germline V gene sequence: CDR1 MDHEN, CDR2 SYDVKM. The CDR3 sequence is CASSFPGTSGYEQYF. The DNA read from the CDR3 is TGTGCCAGCAGTTTTCCCGGGACTAGCGGCTACGAG.

Its frequency marks this clone as medium-sized. The read terminates 3 residues ahead of where the CDR3 ends, so the germline J gene completes it. Other nucleotide sequences from this sample produce the same CDR3. The chain couples TRBV14 to TRBJ2-3; 7 positions match TRBD1. This CDR3 is built from 14 residues. V was pared by 4 bases and J by 0 bases, with 1 base of the junction left unmatched. Germline CDR1 is SGHDN and CDR2 is FVKESK. The DNA read from the CDR3 is TGTGCCAGCAGCCCGGGACAGAGCACAGATACG. Residues: CASSPGQSTDT. The entire CDR3 reads CASSPGQSTDTQYF. Looking up the rest from reference TRBV14 and TRBJ2-3 gives the full variable domain: EAGVTQFPSHSVIEKGQTVTLRCDPISGHDNLYWYRRVMGKEIKFLLHFVKESKQDESGMPNNRFLAERTGGTYSTLKVQPAELEDSGVYFCASSPGQSTDTQYFGPGTRLTVL.